Shown below are 22 T cell receptor beta chains from a single sample sequenced in a study of identical twins. TCRdb fed the 5' RACE reads into MiXCR, producing one record per CDR3 protein. The data hold under 300,000 distinct CDR3 sequences, with 9.5% to 15% observed a single time. The same sample was also used in a study of yellow fever vaccine responses in identical twins.

Sequencing was done on a sample of memory (CD45RO+) T cells sorted from blood. These receptors originate from a woman under 30 in good health.

The rearrangement links TRBV5-1 to TRBJ1-6; 7 bases agree with TRBD1. CDR1 and CDR2 (germline): SGHRS, YFSETQ. V was clipped by 4 bases and J by 10 bases; unmatched bases: 8. The CDR3 is made up of 14 amino acids. The CDR3 DNA is TGCGCCAGCAGCACCACAGGGGAGGGATCACCCCTCCACTTT. Translated: CASSTTGEGSPLHF.

V and J are TRBV3-1 and TRBJ2-7, with 8 bases lining up with TRBD2. This CDR3 is 15 amino acids long. Germline assignment: CDR1 LGHDT and CDR2 YNNKEL (reference sequence). The V segment lost 7 bases and the J segment 5 bases; nucleotides outside the gene matches: 13. Here the CDR3 DNA reads TGTGCCAGCACCACTCAATCAGCGGGAGTTGACGAGCAGTACTTC. This encodes CASTTQSAGVDEQYF.

This clonotype was recorded at least ten times. The chain recombines TRBV5-1 with TRBJ2-2; 7 positions agree with TRBD1. The CDR3 spans 14 residues. Germline lookup yields CDR1 SGHRS and CDR2 YFSETQ. Trimming at V came to 4 bases and at J to 6 bases, leaving 6 bases not matched to a gene. The CDR3 bases are TGCGCCAGCAGCGTGCGACAGGGTTCCGGGGAGCTGTTTTTT. Translation gives CASSVRQGSGELFF. Based on the CDR3 plus reference TRBV5-1 and TRBJ2-2, the full variable domain is KAGVTQTPRYLIKTRGQQVTLSCSPISGHRSVSWYQQTPGQGLQFLFEYFSETQRNKGNFPGRFSGRQFSNSRSEMNVSTLELGDSALYLCASSVRQGSGELFFGEGSRLTVL.

The CDR3 is CASSPGLAGGGELDTQYF. The CDR3 DNA reads as TGTGCCAGCAGTCCGGGACTAGCGGGAGGGGGTGAGTTAGATACGCAGTATTTT. The chain recombines TRBV27 with TRBJ2-3, with TRBD2 matching over 16 bases. The junction had 10 bases not matched to a gene; V was cut back by 5 bases and J by 5 bases. The CDR3 consists of 18 residues. The V gene's germline CDR1 is MNHEY and CDR2 SMNVEV (reference sequence).

This clonotype was detected a few times. The chain links TRBV7-2 to TRBJ2-1; 9 bases are shared with TRBD2. The V segment lost 2 bases and the J segment 14 bases; nucleotides outside the gene matches: 7. This CDR3 is built from 13 residues. CDR1 and CDR2 (germline): SGHTA, FQGNSA. For the CDR3, the DNA is TGTGCCAGCAGCTTACCTAGCGGGATGAGAAAGTTCTTC. This gives the protein CASSLPSGMRKFF.

This clonotype was seen more than once but under ten times. The V gene is TRBV15, the J gene TRBJ2-5, with 7 positions matching TRBD1. With 4 bases clipped from V and 3 bases from J, the junction kept 8 bases outside the gene matches. The CDR3 length is 15 residues. CDR1 and CDR2 (germline): LNHNV, YYDKDF (reference sequence). The CDR3 here is CATSITAGTEETQYF. Here the CDR3 DNA reads TGTGCCACCAGCATTACCGCCGGGACAGAAGAGACCCAGTACTTC. Combining the CDR3 with reference TRBV15 and TRBJ2-5 gives the whole variable domain DAMVIQNPRYQVTQFGKPVTLSCSQTLNHNVMYWYQQKSSQAPKLLFHYYDKDFNNEADTPDNFQSRRPNTSFCFLDIRSPGLGDTAMYLCATSITAGTEETQYFGPGTRLLVL.

This clonotype was seen more than once but under ten times. V gene TRBV5-1 combines with J gene TRBJ1-1; TRBD1 matches at 7 bases. This CDR3 region has 15 residues. The germline V gene encodes CDR1 SGHRS and CDR2 YFSETQ. V trimming: 3 bases; J trimming: 5 bases; junction bases outside the gene matches: 10. The CDR3 DNA sequence: TGCGCCAGCAGCTCGGCCCCCAGGGGGGCGACTGAAGCTTTCTTT. It translates to CASSSAPRGATEAFF.

This rearrangement joins TRBV6-5 to TRBJ2-1; D uncertain. The CDR3 contains 14 residues. Germline values: CDR1 MNHEY, CDR2 SVGAGI. Deletions cut 0 bases from V and 9 bases from J, with 12 bases between. The CDR3 sequence: CASSYSKSIGEQFF. The CDR3 DNA is TGTGCCAGCAGTTACTCGAAGTCGATAGGTGAGCAGTTCTTC.

This clonotype was recorded at least ten times. The J gene is TRBJ1-4, the V gene TRBV29-1; D gene unclear. The CDR3 spans 13 residues. V lost 6 bases and J 4 bases, leaving 12 bases between the germline ends. CDR1 and CDR2 (germline): SQVTM, ANQGSEA. CDR3 in DNA: TGCAGCGTGACCGGACTGGGTAATGAAAAACTGTTTTTT. This gives the protein CSVTGLGNEKLFF.

This clonotype was seen more than once but under ten times. The DNA of the CDR3 is TGTGCCAGCAGTTACCCGGGTTGGGGAGAGACCCAGTACTTC. Its protein product is CASSYPGWGETQYF. This chain links TRBV6-5 with TRBJ2-5, with no clear D. Trimming left V 2 bases short and J 4 bases short, with 11 bases between. CDR1 and CDR2 from the germline V gene are MNHEY and SVGAGI. This CDR3 contains 14 residues.

This clonotype has only a few counts. CDR3 nucleotide sequence: TGCAGCGCTGACTATTACCACACAGATACGCAGTATTTT. It codes for CSADYYHTDTQYF. The J gene is TRBJ2-3, the V gene TRBV29-1; tentatively, D is TRBD2 (5 bases). The CDR3 totals 13 residues. V lost 7 bases and J 2 bases, leaving 13 bases between the germline ends. The germline V gene encodes CDR1 SQVTM and CDR2 ANQGSEA.

This clonotype has just a few counts. The chain recombines TRBV9 with TRBJ2-3, with TRBD2 matching 9 bases. Germline V gives CDR1 SGDLS, CDR2 YYNGEE. CDR3 length equals 17 residues. With V trimmed by 1 base and J by 0 bases, 6 bases remained unmatched. The CDR3 DNA sequence: TGTGCCAGCAGCGTACTAGCGGGGTCCTCTAGCACAGATACGCAGTATTTT. Protein product: CASSVLAGSSSTDTQYF.

This clonotype occurred a few times. V and J are TRBV11-2 and TRBJ2-1; D may be TRBD1 (5 bases). Germline loops: CDR1 SGHAT, CDR2 FQNNGV. V lost 5 bases and J lost 2, with 13 bases in between. The CDR3 extends over 15 amino acids. The CDR3 here is CASSPWTLPYNEQFF. As DNA, the CDR3 is TGTGCCAGCAGCCCGTGGACACTGCCCTACAATGAGCAGTTCTTC.

This clonotype was seen more than once but under ten times. The V gene is TRBV7-2, the J gene TRBJ1-2; D ambiguous. Germline V CDR1 and CDR2: SGHTA, FQGNSA. CDR3 length: 11 amino acids. The V gene lost 5 bases and the J gene lost 2 bases, with 3 bases spanning the gap. CDR3 region: CASSDNYGYTF. The CDR3 DNA follows: TGTGCCAGCAGCGACAACTATGGCTACACCTTC.

This clonotype was counted ten times or more. The CDR3 DNA sequence: TGTGCCAGCAGCCAAATCGGACTAGCGGGTTATTCCTACAATGAGCAGTTCTTC. Protein product: CASSQIGLAGYSYNEQFF. This rearrangement joins TRBV4-2 to TRBJ2-1, with 11 bases lining up with TRBD2. The trim removed 2 bases at V and 1 base at J, leaving 7 bases unmatched. Germline CDR1 LGHNA, CDR2 YNFKEQ. This CDR3 is 18 amino acids long.

The chain has TRBV4-2 and TRBJ2-7, with 7 bases fitting TRBD1. V dropped 1 base and J dropped 2; count of bases not matched to a gene: 2. Germline V gene sequence: CDR1 LGHNA, CDR2 YNFKEQ. This CDR3 has 14 residues. For the CDR3, the DNA is TGTGCCAGCAGCCAAGGGGACAGACCCTACGAGCAGTACTTC. Amino acid sequence: CASSQGDRPYEQYF.

This chain links TRBV5-1 with TRBJ2-2; D call uncertain. This CDR3 has 14 amino acids. Trimming took off 0 bases at V and 7 bases at J, with 10 bases between the two ends. Germline V gene data show CDR1 as SGHRS and CDR2 as YFSETQ. CDR3 in amino acids: CASSLDRAIGELFF. For the CDR3, the DNA is TGCGCCAGCAGCTTGGACAGAGCCATCGGGGAGCTGTTTTTT.

This clonotype was seen a few times. The rearrangement joins TRBV28 to TRBJ2-1; 8 bases line up with TRBD2. CDR3 length: 17 residues. V lost 8 bases to trimming and J lost 7 bases; unmatched junction nucleotides: 19. The V gene's germline CDR1 is MDHEN and CDR2 SYDVKM. CDR3 sequence reads: CASSLPPWSGSGNEQFF. In nucleotides, the CDR3 is TGTGCCAGCTCCTTACCCCCTTGGAGCGGGAGCGGAAATGAGCAGTTCTTC. Together with reference TRBV28 and TRBJ2-1, the CDR3 gives the full variable domain: DVKVTQSSRYLVKRTGEKVFLECVQDMDHENMFWYRQDPGLGLRLIYFSYDVKMKEKGDIPEGYSVSREKKERFSLILESASTNQTSMYLCASSLPPWSGSGNEQFFGPGTRLTVL.

This clonotype showed up just a few times. Here the CDR3 DNA reads TGTGCCAGCACCCGAGCGCGGATGGCGGGGATTACAGATACGCAGTATTTT. Translating it yields CASTRARMAGITDTQYF. The chain uses TRBV12-3 or TRBV12-4 and TRBJ2-3; weak D call: TRBD2 (6 bases). The CDR3 has 17 amino acids. Trimming took off 7 bases at V and 3 bases at J, with 23 bases between the two ends.

The rearrangement joins TRBV9 to TRBJ1-2; D unresolved. Trimming took 0 bases from V and 6 from J, leaving 12 bases between them. The CDR3 is made up of 14 amino acids. Germline loops: CDR1 SGDLS, CDR2 YYNGEE. The CDR3 DNA reads as TGTGCCAGCAGCGTAGGAGGTGGGAGTAATGGCTACACCTTC. Its protein product is CASSVGGGSNGYTF.

The CDR3 sequence: CASSRLDTQYF. The CDR3 nucleotides read TGCGCCAGCAGCCGGCTAGATACGCAGTATTTT. The chain links TRBV5-1 to TRBJ2-3; D uncertain. The CDR3 length is 11 residues. Trimming pared 4 bases from V and 5 bases from J, leaving 5 bases between. Per germline, CDR1 SGHRS and CDR2 YFSETQ.

This clonotype was detected a few times. The rearrangement joins TRBV5-1 to TRBJ2-1; no reliable D call. The CDR3 is 15 residues long. Trimming pared 4 bases from V and 4 bases from J, leaving 15 bases between. Germline CDR1 is SGHRS and CDR2 is YFSETQ. The CDR3 protein is CASSMDPSNYNEQFF. CDR3 in DNA: TGCGCCAGCAGCATGGACCCGTCCAATTACAATGAGCAGTTCTTC.